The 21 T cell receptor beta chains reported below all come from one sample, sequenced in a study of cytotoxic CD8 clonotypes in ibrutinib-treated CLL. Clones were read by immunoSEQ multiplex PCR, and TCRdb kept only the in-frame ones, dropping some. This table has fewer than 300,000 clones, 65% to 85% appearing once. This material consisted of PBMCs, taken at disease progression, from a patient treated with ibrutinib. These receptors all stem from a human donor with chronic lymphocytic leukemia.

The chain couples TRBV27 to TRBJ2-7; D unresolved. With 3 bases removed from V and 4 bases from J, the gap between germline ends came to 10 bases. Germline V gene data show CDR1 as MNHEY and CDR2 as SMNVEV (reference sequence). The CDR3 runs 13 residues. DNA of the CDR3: TGTGCCAGCAGTTTGGTACCCTTTTACGAGCAGTACTTC. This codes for CASSLVPFYEQYF.

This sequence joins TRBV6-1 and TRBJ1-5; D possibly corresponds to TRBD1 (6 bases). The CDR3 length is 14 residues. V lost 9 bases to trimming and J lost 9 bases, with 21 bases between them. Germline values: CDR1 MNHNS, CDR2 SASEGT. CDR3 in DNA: TGTGCCAGTGGTCGTGTGGGGGCCACAGGGCCCCAGCATTTT. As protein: CASGRVGATGPQHF.

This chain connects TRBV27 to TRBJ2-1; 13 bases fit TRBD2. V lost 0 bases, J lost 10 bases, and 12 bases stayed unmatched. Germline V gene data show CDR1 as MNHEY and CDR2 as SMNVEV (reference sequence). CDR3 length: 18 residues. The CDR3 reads CASSLSTPTSGRASEQFF. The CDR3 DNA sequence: TGTGCCAGCAGTTTATCTACACCCACTAGCGGGAGGGCCTCAGAGCAGTTCTTC.

The CDR3 nucleotides are TGTGCCATCAGCCGAGCGAACACTGAAGCTTTCTTT. Amino acid sequence: CAISRANTEAFF. This sequence joins TRBV10-3 and TRBJ1-1; D not certain. This CDR3 is 12 amino acids long. Germline-derived CDR1 and CDR2 are ENHRY and SYGVKD. V lost 6 bases and J 1 base, leaving 6 bases between the germline ends.

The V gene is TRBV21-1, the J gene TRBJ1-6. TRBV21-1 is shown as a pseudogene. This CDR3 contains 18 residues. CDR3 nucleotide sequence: TGTGCCAGCAGTCCCACCGGACTCCTATTCTCCTATAATTCACCCCTCCACTTT. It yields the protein CASSPTGLLFSYNSPLHF.

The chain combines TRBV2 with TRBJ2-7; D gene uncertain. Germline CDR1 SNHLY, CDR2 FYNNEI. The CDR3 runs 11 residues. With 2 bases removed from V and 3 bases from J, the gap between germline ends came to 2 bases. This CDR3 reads CASSEYYEQYF. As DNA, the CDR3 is TGTGCCAGCAGTGAATACTACGAGCAGTACTTC. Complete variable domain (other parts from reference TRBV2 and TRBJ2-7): EPEVTQTPSHQVTQMGQEVILRCVPISNHLYFYWYRQILGQKVEFLVSFYNNEISEKSEIFDDQFSVERPDGSNFTLKIRSTKLEDSAMYFCASSEYYEQYFGPGTRLTVT.

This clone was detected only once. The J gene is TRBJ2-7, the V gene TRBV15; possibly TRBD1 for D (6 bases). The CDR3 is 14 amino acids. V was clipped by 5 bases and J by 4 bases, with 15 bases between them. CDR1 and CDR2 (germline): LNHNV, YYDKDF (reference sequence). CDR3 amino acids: CATSVQGNKYEQYF. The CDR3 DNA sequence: TGTGCCACCAGCGTACAGGGAAATAAATACGAGCAGTACTTC.

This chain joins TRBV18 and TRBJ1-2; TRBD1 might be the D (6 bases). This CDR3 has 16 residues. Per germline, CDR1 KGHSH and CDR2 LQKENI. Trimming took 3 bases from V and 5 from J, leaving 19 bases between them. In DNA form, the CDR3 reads TGTGCCAGCTCACCTCCGGGGCGAACAGGGTTGTATGGCTACACCTTC. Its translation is CASSPPGRTGLYGYTF.

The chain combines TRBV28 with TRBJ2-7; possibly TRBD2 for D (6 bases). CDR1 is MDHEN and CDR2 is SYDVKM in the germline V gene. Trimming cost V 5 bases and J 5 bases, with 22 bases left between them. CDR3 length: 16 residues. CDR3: CASSVPSSGPIDEQYF. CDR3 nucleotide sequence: TGTGCCAGCAGTGTACCCTCCAGCGGGCCGATTGACGAGCAGTACTTC.

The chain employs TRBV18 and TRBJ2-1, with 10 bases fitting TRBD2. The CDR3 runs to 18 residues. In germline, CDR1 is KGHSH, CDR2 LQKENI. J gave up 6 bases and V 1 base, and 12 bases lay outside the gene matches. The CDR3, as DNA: TGTGCCAGCTCACCACTAATCCGACTAGCGGGTAGCCTCAATGAGCAGTTCTTC. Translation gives CASSPLIRLAGSLNEQFF.

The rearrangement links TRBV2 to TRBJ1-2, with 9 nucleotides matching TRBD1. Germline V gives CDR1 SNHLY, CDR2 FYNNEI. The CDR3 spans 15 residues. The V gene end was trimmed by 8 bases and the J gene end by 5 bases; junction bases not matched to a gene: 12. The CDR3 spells CASSEGTGPRYGYTF. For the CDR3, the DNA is TGTGCCAGCTCTGAGGGGACAGGGCCGAGATATGGCTACACCTTC.

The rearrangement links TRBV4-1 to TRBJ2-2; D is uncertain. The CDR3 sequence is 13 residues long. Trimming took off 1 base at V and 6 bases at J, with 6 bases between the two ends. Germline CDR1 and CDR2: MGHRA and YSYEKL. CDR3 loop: CASSQVDSGELFF. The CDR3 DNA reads TGCGCCAGCAGCCAAGTCGACTCCGGGGAGCTGTTTTTT.

The CDR3, as DNA: TGTGCCAGCAGCATCTTGACAGGGCCTGAGCAGTTCTTC. Its translation: CASSILTGPEQFF. The chain joins TRBV11-3 to TRBJ2-1; 7 bases map to TRBD1. This CDR3 comprises 13 residues. The V segment lost 5 bases and the J segment 9 bases; nucleotides outside the gene matches: 7. CDR1 and CDR2 (germline): SGHNT, YENEEA.

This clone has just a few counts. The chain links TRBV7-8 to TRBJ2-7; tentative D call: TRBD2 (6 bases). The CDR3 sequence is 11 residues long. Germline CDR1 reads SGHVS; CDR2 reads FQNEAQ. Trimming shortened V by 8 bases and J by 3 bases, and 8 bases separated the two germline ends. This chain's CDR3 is CASRRGYEQYF. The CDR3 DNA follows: TGTGCCAGCCGGAGGGGCTACGAGCAGTACTTC.

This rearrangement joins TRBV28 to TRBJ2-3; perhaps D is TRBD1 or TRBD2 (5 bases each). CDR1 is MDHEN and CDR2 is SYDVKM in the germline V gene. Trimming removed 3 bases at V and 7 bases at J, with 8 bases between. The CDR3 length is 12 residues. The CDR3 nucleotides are TGTGCCAGCAGTTTGAGGGGACATACGCAGTATTTT. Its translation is CASSLRGHTQYF.

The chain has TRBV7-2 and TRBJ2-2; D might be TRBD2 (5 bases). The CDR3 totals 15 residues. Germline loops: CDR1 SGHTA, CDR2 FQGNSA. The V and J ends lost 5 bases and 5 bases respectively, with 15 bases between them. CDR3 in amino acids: CASSLRRLGTGELFF. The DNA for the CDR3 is TGTGCCAGCAGCCTACGGAGGCTGGGGACCGGGGAGCTGTTTTTT. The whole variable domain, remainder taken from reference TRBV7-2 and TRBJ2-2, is GAGVSQSPSNKVTEKGKDVELRCDPISGHTALYWYRQSLGQGLEFLIYFQGNSAPDKSGLPSDRFSAERTGGSVSTLTIQRTQQEDSAVYLCASSLRRLGTGELFFGEGSRLTVL.

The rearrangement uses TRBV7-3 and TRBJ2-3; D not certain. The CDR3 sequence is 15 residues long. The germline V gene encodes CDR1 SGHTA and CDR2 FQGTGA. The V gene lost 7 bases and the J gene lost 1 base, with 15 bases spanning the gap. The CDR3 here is CASTLIGPRTDTQYF. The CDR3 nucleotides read TGTGCCAGCACGCTAATCGGGCCTCGCACAGATACGCAGTATTTT.

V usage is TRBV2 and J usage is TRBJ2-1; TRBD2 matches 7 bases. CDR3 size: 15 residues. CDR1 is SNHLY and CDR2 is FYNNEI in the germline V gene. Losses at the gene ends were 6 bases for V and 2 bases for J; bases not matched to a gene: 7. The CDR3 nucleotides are TGTGCCAGCAGGCCCGAGCGGGGAGCCTACAATGAGCAGTTCTTC. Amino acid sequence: CASRPERGAYNEQFF.

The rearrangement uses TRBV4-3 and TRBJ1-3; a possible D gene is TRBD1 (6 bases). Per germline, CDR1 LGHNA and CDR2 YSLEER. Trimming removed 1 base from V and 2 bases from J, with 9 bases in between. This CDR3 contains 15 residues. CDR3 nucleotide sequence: TGCGCCAGCAGCCAAGTAGGGGGTACTGGAAACACCATATATTTT. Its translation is CASSQVGGTGNTIYF.

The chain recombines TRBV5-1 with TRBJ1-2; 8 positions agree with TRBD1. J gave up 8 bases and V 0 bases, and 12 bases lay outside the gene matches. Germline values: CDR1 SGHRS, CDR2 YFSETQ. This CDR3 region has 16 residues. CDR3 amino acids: CASSLAGQGALGGYTF. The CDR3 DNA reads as TGCGCCAGCAGCTTGGCCGGGCAGGGGGCTTTGGGAGGCTACACCTTC.

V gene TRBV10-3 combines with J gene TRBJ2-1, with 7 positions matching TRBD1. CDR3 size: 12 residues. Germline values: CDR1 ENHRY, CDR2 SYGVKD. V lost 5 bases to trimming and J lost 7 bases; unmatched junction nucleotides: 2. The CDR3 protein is CAISRQGNEQFF. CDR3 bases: TGTGCCATCAGTAGACAGGGTAATGAGCAGTTCTTC.